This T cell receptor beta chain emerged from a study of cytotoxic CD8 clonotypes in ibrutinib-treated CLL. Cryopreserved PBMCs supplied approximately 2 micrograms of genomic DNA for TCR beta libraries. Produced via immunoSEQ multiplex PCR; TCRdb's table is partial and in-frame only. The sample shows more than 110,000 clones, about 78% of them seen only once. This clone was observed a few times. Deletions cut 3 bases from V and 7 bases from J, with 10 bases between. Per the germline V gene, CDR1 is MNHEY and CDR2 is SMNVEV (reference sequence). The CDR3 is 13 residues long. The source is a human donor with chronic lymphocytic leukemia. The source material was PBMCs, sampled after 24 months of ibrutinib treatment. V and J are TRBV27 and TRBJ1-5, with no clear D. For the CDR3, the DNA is TGTGCCAGCAGTTTTCTGGTGGGCCAGCCCCAGCATTTT. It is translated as CASSFLVGQPQHF.